The next 32 T cell receptor beta chains were all read from a single sample in a study of blood T cell repertoires in COVID-19. The method was immunoSEQ multiplex PCR; TCRdb's version includes in-frame clones alone and lacks a portion of them. This table has 53,000 or so clones, 70% to 80% appearing once. Sequencing used peripheral blood. Every receptor here comes from a man between 60 and 75 years old with acute or convalescent COVID-19.

The gene calls are TRBV11-1 and TRBJ1-3; D is unresolved. This CDR3 spans 11 amino acids. The germline V and J ends were trimmed by 5 bases and 6 bases, with 5 bases remaining between them. Germline CDR1 SGHAT, CDR2 FQDESV (reference sequence). The CDR3: CASSAKNTIYF. The DNA for the CDR3 is TGTGCCAGCAGCGCGAAAAACACCATATATTTT.

This clone came up a few times. The chain employs TRBV12-3 or TRBV12-4 and TRBJ1-1, with a weak D call TRBD1 (6 bases). The CDR3 is 13 amino acids. The V end lost 3 bases, the J end lost 7 bases, and 12 bases lay between the germline ends. The CDR3 nucleotides are TGTGCCAGCAGTTTTCGGGACAAGCGTGAAGCTTTCTTT. Its translation: CASSFRDKREAFF.

This chain links TRBV19 with TRBJ1-5, with TRBD1 matching over 10 bases. The CDR3 length is 15 residues. The germline CDR1 and CDR2 sequences are LNHDA and SQIVND (reference sequence). After removal of 7 bases from V and 4 bases from J, the junction contained 7 bases not matched to a gene. CDR3 residues: CASTPGQGRNQPQHF. DNA of the CDR3: TGTGCCAGTACACCGGGACAGGGGCGAAATCAGCCCCAGCATTTT.

CDR3 sequence (DNA): TGTGCCAGCAGTTCCGACAGTGCCCCGTACCAAGAGACCCAGTACTTC. The encoded protein is CASSSDSAPYQETQYF. This chain joins TRBV27 and TRBJ2-5; the D gene is possibly TRBD1 (5 bases). Germline CDR1 reads MNHEY; CDR2 reads SMNVEV (reference sequence). The germline V and J ends were trimmed by 4 bases and 0 bases, with 15 bases remaining between them. This CDR3 has 16 residues.

The sample holds a few counts of this clone. V and J are TRBV11-2 and TRBJ2-1; TRBD2 agrees at 14 bases. The trim removed 5 bases at V and 8 bases at J, leaving 11 bases unmatched. The V gene's germline CDR1 is SGHAT and CDR2 FQNNGV. The CDR3 is 17 amino acids. The CDR3 spells CASSPFGTSGSWDEQFF. In DNA, the CDR3 is TGTGCCAGCAGCCCATTTGGGACTAGCGGGAGTTGGGATGAGCAGTTCTTC.

The rearrangement uses TRBV2 and TRBJ2-3, with 7 nucleotides matching TRBD2. The CDR3 is made up of 15 amino acids. The V gene's germline CDR1 is SNHLY and CDR2 FYNNEI. Germline trimming cut 7 bases from V and 1 base from J; bases unmatched to any gene: 8. The CDR3 protein is CASTRDLAGTDTQYF. Written as DNA, the CDR3 is TGTGCCAGCACCCGAGATCTAGCGGGCACAGATACGCAGTATTTT.

CDR3 DNA sequence: TGTGCCAGCAGTTTTGGGGCGACAGTAGCCAATGAGCAGTTCTTC. This encodes CASSFGATVANEQFF. The chain joins TRBV28 to TRBJ2-1, with D possibly TRBD1 on 5 matching bases. There are 15 residues in the CDR3. The ends were cut back, 3 bases at V and 6 bases at J, with 15 bases in the middle. The germline CDR1 and CDR2 sequences are MDHEN and SYDVKM.

The V and J genes are TRBV12-5 and TRBJ2-3; maybe TRBD1 (6 bases). Trimming cost V 6 bases and J 2 bases, with 12 bases left between them. The length of the CDR3 is 14 residues. Germline CDR1 is LGHNT and CDR2 is FRNRAP. The chain's CDR3 is CASGRDIPTDTQYF. CDR3 DNA sequence: TGTGCTAGTGGCCGGGACATACCCACAGATACGCAGTATTTT.

The rearrangement joins TRBV12-3 or TRBV12-4 to TRBJ2-2; tentative D call: TRBD1 (5 bases). Trimming left V 5 bases short and J 9 bases short, with 13 bases between. The CDR3 is 13 amino acids. The CDR3 DNA reads TGTGCCAGCAGTCCGGACATCGCTCGGGAGCTGTTTTTT. This sequence encodes CASSPDIARELFF.

This chain joins TRBV5-1 and TRBJ1-6, with a weak D call TRBD1 (6 bases). CDR1 and CDR2 (germline): SGHRS, YFSETQ. The V gene lost 4 bases and the J gene lost 10 bases, with 9 bases spanning the gap. This CDR3 contains 12 residues. Here the CDR3 reads CASSPRGSPLHF. The CDR3 bases are TGCGCCAGCAGCCCTAGGGGGTCACCCCTCCACTTT.

The V and J genes are TRBV9 and TRBJ2-1, with D perhaps TRBD1 (5 bases). This CDR3 has 16 residues. The V and J ends lost 3 bases and 7 bases respectively, with 20 bases between them. Germline CDR1 is SGDLS and CDR2 is YYNGEE. The CDR3 DNA follows: TGTGCCAGCAGCGCCAACCTACAGGCAGCCTTGAATGAGCAGTTCTTC. Encoded protein: CASSANLQAALNEQFF.

The CDR3: CASTSTGLDYGYTF. The CDR3 DNA follows: TGTGCCAGCACCTCGACAGGGTTAGACTATGGCTACACCTTC. This chain joins TRBV11-2 and TRBJ1-2; TRBD1 matches at 7 bases. The V gene's germline CDR1 is SGHAT and CDR2 FQNNGV. The CDR3 has 14 residues. Trimming cost V 7 bases and J 3 bases; bases outside gene matches: 8.

CDR3 loop: CASSPGQGATETQYF. CDR3 coding DNA: TGCGCCAGCAGCCCGGGACAGGGGGCTACAGAGACCCAGTACTTC. The chain joins TRBV5-1 to TRBJ2-5, with 12 bases that match TRBD1. With 4 bases clipped from V and 4 bases from J, the junction kept 5 bases outside the gene matches. The CDR3 spans 15 residues. The V gene's germline CDR1 is SGHRS and CDR2 YFSETQ.

V is TRBV2 and J is TRBJ1-2; D is unclear. CDR1 and CDR2 (germline): SNHLY, FYNNEI. V was pared by 6 bases and J by 0 bases, with 11 bases between. The length of the CDR3 is 14 residues. CDR3 DNA: TGTGCCAGCAGGGGCCAGGCCTCTAACTATGGCTACACCTTC. This gives the protein CASRGQASNYGYTF.

The chain joins TRBV15 to TRBJ2-1; 9 positions agree with TRBD2. Losses at the gene ends were 0 bases for V and 6 bases for J; bases not matched to a gene: 3. The CDR3 runs to 15 residues. Germline CDR1 and CDR2: LNHNV and YYDKDF (reference sequence). In DNA, the CDR3 is TGTGCCACCAGCAGAGAAGGAGCGGGAGGCAATGAGCAGTTCTTC. Amino acids: CATSREGAGGNEQFF.

A few counts support this clone. V is TRBV5-1 and J is TRBJ1-4, with D possibly matching TRBD1 (5 bases). V gave up 5 bases and J gave up 0 bases, with 11 bases separating them. Germline V lookup: CDR1 SGHRS, CDR2 YFSETQ. The CDR3 runs to 15 residues. The chain's CDR3 is CASRSDSTTNEKLFF. The CDR3, as DNA: TGCGCCAGCAGAAGTGACAGTACAACTAATGAAAAACTGTTTTTT.

In this sample, this clone turned up once. The rearrangement uses TRBV3-1 (or the pseudogene TRBV3-2) and TRBJ2-1; D is unclear. This CDR3 is built from 15 residues. From germline, CDR1 is LGHDT and CDR2 YNNKEL (reference sequence). Trimming took off 0 bases at V and 3 bases at J, with 9 bases between the two ends. This CDR3 reads CASSQDIGFYNEQFF. CDR3 bases: TGTGCCAGCAGCCAAGATATTGGCTTCTACAATGAGCAGTTCTTC.

The J gene is TRBJ2-5, the V gene TRBV28; TRBD2 matches at 8 bases. Per the germline V gene, CDR1 is MDHEN and CDR2 is SYDVKM. This CDR3 spans 17 amino acids. After removal of 4 bases from V and 6 bases from J, the junction contained 16 bases not matched to a gene. CDR3 DNA sequence: TGTGCCAGCAGTTCCCGCGGCCGGTCGGGAGGGTTCAAGACCCAGTACTTC. Translated: CASSSRGRSGGFKTQYF.

The rearrangement uses TRBV7-2 and TRBJ1-4, with D unclear. Trimming cost V 6 bases and J 7 bases, with 18 bases left between them. The CDR3 sequence is 15 residues long. Germline lookup yields CDR1 SGHTA and CDR2 FQGNSA. CDR3 nucleotides: TGTGCCAGCAGTCTGATACGGGGAGTCAGTGAAAAACTGTTTTTT. Its translation is CASSLIRGVSEKLFF.

The CDR3 reads CASSFTGDPYEQYF. CDR3 nucleotides: TGTGCCAGCAGCTTTACAGGGGACCCCTACGAGCAGTACTTC. The chain uses TRBV5-8 and TRBJ2-7; 7 bases align to TRBD1. Germline V CDR1 and CDR2: SGHTS, YDEGEE. CDR3 length equals 14 residues. With V trimmed by 2 bases and J by 2 bases, 4 bases remained unmatched. The variable domain in full, completed from reference TRBV5-8 and TRBJ2-7, reads EAGVTQSPTHLIKTRGQQATLRCSPISGHTSVYWYQQALGLGLQFLLWYDEGEERNRGNFPPRFSGRQFPNYSSELNVNALELEDSALYLCASSFTGDPYEQYFGPGTRLTVT.

The CDR3 reads CASSYFTGNTEAFF. DNA for the CDR3: TGTGCCAGCAGTTACTTCACAGGGAACACTGAAGCTTTCTTT. The V gene is TRBV6-5, the J gene TRBJ1-1, with D possibly matching TRBD1 (5 bases). This CDR3 has 14 residues. Germline V gene lookup returns CDR1 MNHEY and CDR2 SVGAGI. Trimming shortened V by 1 base and J by 1 base, and 7 bases separated the two germline ends.

This chain connects TRBV12-3 or TRBV12-4 to TRBJ2-4; perhaps TRBD1 as D (5 bases). CDR3 length equals 13 residues. The ends were cut back, 2 bases at V and 9 bases at J, with 11 bases in the middle. The CDR3 sequence: CASSLNQGGIQYF. The CDR3 DNA reads TGTGCCAGCAGTTTAAACCAGGGTGGCATTCAGTACTTC.

The chain combines TRBV9 with TRBJ1-3; TRBD1 might be the D (5 bases). Germline V gene data show CDR1 as SGDLS and CDR2 as YYNGEE. With 3 bases removed from V and 4 bases from J, the gap between germline ends came to 11 bases. The CDR3 sequence is 14 residues long. The CDR3 sequence is CASSADIPGNTIYF. The CDR3 DNA reads TGTGCCAGCAGCGCGGACATACCCGGAAACACCATATATTTT.

V gene TRBV28 combines with J gene TRBJ1-1; the D gene is possibly TRBD1 (5 bases). The V end lost 8 bases, the J end lost 4 bases, and 17 bases lay between the germline ends. This CDR3 has 14 residues. The germline V gene has CDR1 MDHEN and CDR2 SYDVKM. The CDR3 loop is CASPPGGSLTEAFF. The CDR3 DNA reads TGTGCCAGCCCCCCGGGGGGGTCCCTCACTGAAGCTTTCTTT.

V and J are TRBV27 and TRBJ1-1; 9 bases align to TRBD1. Trimming cost V 7 bases and J 4 bases; bases outside gene matches: 7. CDR1 and CDR2 (germline): MNHEY, SMNVEV (reference sequence). The CDR3 contains 14 residues. CDR3 loop: CASMRGQGFTEAFF. The CDR3 DNA reads as TGTGCCAGCATGCGGGGACAGGGCTTCACTGAAGCTTTCTTT.

This clone was counted many times. The chain links TRBV27 to TRBJ1-5; D gene unclear. Trimming pared 6 bases from V and 5 bases from J, leaving 23 bases between. Germline CDR1 reads MNHEY; CDR2 reads SMNVEV (reference sequence). CDR3 size: 17 residues. The CDR3 DNA reads TGTGCCAGCAGCCGGTGGACTAGGGCCGGGGAGGATCAGCCCCAGCATTTT. This sequence encodes CASSRWTRAGEDQPQHF.

The rearrangement joins TRBV7-9 to TRBJ2-7; TRBD1 matches at 8 bases. CDR3 length equals 14 residues. Germline CDR1 and CDR2: SEHNR and FQNEAQ (reference sequence). After removal of 7 bases from V and 0 bases from J, the junction contained 5 bases not matched to a gene. The CDR3 DNA reads TGTGCCAGCAACAGGGGGGACGACTCCTACGAGCAGTACTTC. It encodes CASNRGDDSYEQYF.

The chain carries TRBV4-3 and TRBJ2-7; D uncertain. The germline V gene encodes CDR1 LGHNA and CDR2 YSLEER. V was trimmed by 0 bases and J by 0 bases, leaving 9 bases between them. CDR3 length: 15 residues. The CDR3 coding sequence is TGCGCCAGCAGCCAAGATGTTCAGGACTCCTACGAGCAGTACTTC. This gives the protein CASSQDVQDSYEQYF.

The chain uses TRBV25-1 and TRBJ2-5, with D unresolved. CDR1 is MGHDK and CDR2 is SYGVNS in the germline V gene. V lost 2 bases to trimming and J lost 4 bases, with 14 bases between them. This CDR3 is built from 15 residues. The CDR3 loop reads CASSETWPRGETQYF. CDR3 DNA sequence: TGTGCCAGCAGTGAAACCTGGCCTAGAGGAGAGACCCAGTACTTC.

For the CDR3, the DNA is TGTGCCAGCAGACTGGGACTATACAATGAGCAGTTCTTC. It translates to CASRLGLYNEQFF. The chain joins TRBV12-3 or TRBV12-4 to TRBJ2-1, with 7 bases that match TRBD2. Losses at the gene ends were 6 bases for V and 4 bases for J; bases not matched to a gene: 3. The CDR3 loop spans 13 amino acids.

The rearrangement links TRBV29-1 to TRBJ2-3; tentatively, D is TRBD2 (5 bases). The CDR3 is 15 residues long. V lost 0 bases, J lost 0 bases, and 10 bases lay in between. Per the germline V gene, CDR1 is SQVTM and CDR2 is ANQGSEA. CDR3 bases: TGCAGCGTTGAAGATCGAGGCGGGAGCACAGATACGCAGTATTTT. It is translated as CSVEDRGGSTDTQYF.

The chain employs TRBV9 and TRBJ2-1; TRBD2 matches at 11 bases. V was pared by 4 bases and J by 6 bases, with 6 bases of the junction left unmatched. The CDR3 loop spans 15 amino acids. The V gene's germline CDR1 is SGDLS and CDR2 YYNGEE. CDR3 DNA: TGTGCCAGCAGCTTAGGGACTAGCGGAGCCAATGAGCAGTTCTTC. It codes for CASSLGTSGANEQFF.